This T cell receptor (beta chain) was obtained from a study of blood T cell repertoires in COVID-19 (dated by TCRdb to the early 2020s). For the study in its entirety: Samples covering the acute and convalescent phases of COVID-19 were provided by collaborators in the United States, Italy and Spain. The prospective study material was composed of cDNA or gDNA derived from T cells, B-cell-depleted T cells, or PBMCs. Subjects who had been exposed to COVID-19, were actively infected with it, or had recovered from it provided the deeply sampled blood TCRbeta repertoires that made up the dataset. The repertoires were released in a freely available public database intended as a resource for research on the immune response to SARS-CoV-2. The samples were drawn from two sources: the first 160 participants of the ongoing ImmuneRACE study, and about 1,300 subjects contributed by 6 global collaborators. A de-identified subject ID, COVID-19 status, age in years and sex were almost always included in the sample metadata. Where available, HLA class I and class II types were obtained from metadata supplied by the sample provider rather than from assay-based typing.

Collaborating institutions collected whole blood in K2EDTA tubes following their own protocols. For TCRbeta analysis, collaborator samples were shipped as frozen whole blood, as isolated PBMCs, or as DNA extracted from either sample type. TCRbeta CDR3 regions were amplified from genomic DNA using the immunoSEQ Assay, a bias-controlled multiplex PCR. Per the source publication's procedure: Within the assay, amplification of reference gene primers was used to estimate how many nucleated cells each sample contained. Sequence reads were collapsed and filtered to measure the absolute abundance of every unique TCRbeta CDR3 rearrangement. For each sample, productive Simpson clonality was calculated by taking the square root of Simpson's diversity index across productive rearrangements. TCRdb carries this immuneACCESS record with in-frame sequences only. Its versions omit some clonotypes, under half of them owing to an unresolved V gene in the studies checked, with the rest unexplained. Clonal size and the V and J genes are those of that table, whereas D and trimming came from the DNA. The sample table holds about 120,000 clones, of which approximately 80% were seen once. The ten largest clones capture 6.5% to 9.5% of the sample.

Results the study describes overall, beyond this receptor: The quantity of clinical and demographic metadata differed by source and by participant and was supplied without curation.

Its CDR3 holds 15 amino acids, cysteine through phenylalanine. Here the CDR3 DNA is all that survives: 45 bases in frame from base 1. V is pared back by 5 bases and J by 5 bases, with 15 bases lying between the germline termini. From a lookup of the germline V gene, CDR1 and CDR2 are SGHAT and FQNNGV. With regard to this clone: The antigen this receptor binds is unknown. Base qualities are not provided; no much larger clone lies one nucleotide away.

The source is a human donor in a cohort sampled during active COVID-19. The chain joins TRBV11-2 to TRBJ1-4; TRBD1 could be the D gene, as 6 bases match. Sequencing was performed on peripheral blood. The CDR3 protein is CASSAQGPHNEKLFF. Here is the DNA: TGTGCCAGCAGCGCACAGGGACCCCACAATGAAAAACTGTTTTTT.